This T cell receptor (beta chain) was recovered during a study of CD4 T cells in relation to SARS-CoV-2 and coronaviruses. Unexposed donor CD4+ T cells date from 2011-2018, before the COVID-19 pandemic. CD4+ T cells were isolated from the cells after 10 days of culture. About this clone itself: What it recognizes is unknown.

Profiled with immunoSEQ multiplex PCR; TCRdb holds only in-frame clones, not every one. The table shows tens of thousands of clones, with over 70% occurring only once. This CDR3 has 16 amino acids. V lost 6 bases and J 2 bases, leaving 17 bases between the germline ends. In germline, CDR1 is SEHNR, CDR2 FQNEAQ (reference sequence). Specimen: CD4+ T cells from PBMCs, cultured in vitro. J is TRBJ2-1 and V is TRBV7-9; D is perhaps TRBD2 (5 bases). The sequence was collected from a human donor in good health. This chain's CDR3 is CASRAGPSGAYNEQFF. For the CDR3, the DNA is TGTGCCAGCAGGGCAGGCCCCAGCGGAGCCTACAATGAGCAGTTCTTC.